This T cell receptor beta chain was recovered during a study of T-cell memory formation after mild COVID-19. Study details: TCR clusters were mostly donor specific.

General study points: Chiefly within CM and EM were the contracting CD4+ clones; CD8+ ones were within EMRA.

The TCR alpha and TCR beta cDNA libraries, bearing sample barcodes and UMIs, were generated by 5'RACE using constant-segment primers. TCRdb itself ran the 5' RACE reads through MiXCR, one entry per CDR3 protein. The table lists roughly 600,000 distinct CDR3 sequences, around 17% of them singletons, with approximately 12% in the top ten. As for this clonotype: Its target is unknown.

The CDR3 runs to 17 residues. With 5 bases clipped from V and 0 bases from J, the junction kept 10 bases outside the gene matches. Germline assignment: CDR1 MNHEY and CDR2 SVGAGI. The receptor comes from an adult woman who had mild COVID-19 (a few samples of this study predate the infection). Cell type and time point are not known. Sequencing was carried out using PBMCs or a T cell subset sorted from them (not recorded which). The chain couples TRBV6-5 to TRBJ1-5, with 7 bases fitting TRBD1. The CDR3 DNA follows: TGTGCCAGCAGTCCTGGGACAGAATTATATAGCAATCAGCCCCAGCATTTT. This codes for CASSPGTELYSNQPQHF.